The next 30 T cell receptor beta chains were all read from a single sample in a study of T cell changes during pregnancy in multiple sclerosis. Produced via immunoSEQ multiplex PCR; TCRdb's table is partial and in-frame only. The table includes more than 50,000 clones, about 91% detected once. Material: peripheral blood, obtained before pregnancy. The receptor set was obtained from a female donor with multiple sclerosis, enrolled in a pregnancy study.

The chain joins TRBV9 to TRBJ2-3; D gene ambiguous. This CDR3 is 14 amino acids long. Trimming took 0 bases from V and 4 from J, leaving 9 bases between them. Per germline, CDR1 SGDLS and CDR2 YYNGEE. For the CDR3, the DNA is TGTGCCAGCAGCGTAGTTCCGGCGGCAGATACGCAGTATTTT. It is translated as CASSVVPAADTQYF. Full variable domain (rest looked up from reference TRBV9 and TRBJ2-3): DSGVTQTPKHLITATGQRVTLRCSPRSGDLSVYWYQQSLDQGLQFLIQYYNGEERAKGNILERFSAQQFPDLHSELNLSSLELGDSALYFCASSVVPAADTQYFGPGTRLTVL.

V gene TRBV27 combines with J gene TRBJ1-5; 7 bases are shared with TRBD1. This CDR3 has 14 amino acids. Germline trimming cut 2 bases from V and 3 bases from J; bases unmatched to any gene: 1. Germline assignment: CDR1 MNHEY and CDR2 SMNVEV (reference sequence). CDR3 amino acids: CASSLDRDNQPQHF. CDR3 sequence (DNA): TGTGCCAGCAGTTTAGACAGGGACAATCAGCCCCAGCATTTT.

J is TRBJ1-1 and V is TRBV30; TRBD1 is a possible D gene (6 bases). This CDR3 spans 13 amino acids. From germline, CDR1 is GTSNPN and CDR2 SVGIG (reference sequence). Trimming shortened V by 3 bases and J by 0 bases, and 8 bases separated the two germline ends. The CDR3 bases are TGTGCCTGGAGGAGGGGGTTGAACACTGAAGCTTTCTTT. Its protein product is CAWRRGLNTEAFF. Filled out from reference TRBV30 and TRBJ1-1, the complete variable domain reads SQTIHQWPATLVQPVGSPLSLECTVEGTSNPNLYWYRQAAGRGLQLLFYSVGIGQISSEVPQNLSASRPQDRQFILSSKKLLLSDSGFYLCAWRRGLNTEAFFGQGTRLTVV.

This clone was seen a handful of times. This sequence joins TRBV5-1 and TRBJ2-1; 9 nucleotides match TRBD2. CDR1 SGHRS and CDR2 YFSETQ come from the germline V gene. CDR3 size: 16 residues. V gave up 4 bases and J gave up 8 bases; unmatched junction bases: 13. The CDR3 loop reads CASSGGGFSGGYEQFF. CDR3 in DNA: TGCGCCAGCAGCGGCGGGGGGTTTAGCGGGGGTTATGAGCAGTTCTTC.

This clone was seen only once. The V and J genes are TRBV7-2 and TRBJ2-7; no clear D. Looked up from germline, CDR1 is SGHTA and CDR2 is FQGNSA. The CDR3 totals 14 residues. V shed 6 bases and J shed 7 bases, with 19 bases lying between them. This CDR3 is CASRIAEWSGEQYF. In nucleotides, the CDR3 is TGTGCCAGCAGAATAGCCGAATGGTCGGGTGAGCAGTACTTC.

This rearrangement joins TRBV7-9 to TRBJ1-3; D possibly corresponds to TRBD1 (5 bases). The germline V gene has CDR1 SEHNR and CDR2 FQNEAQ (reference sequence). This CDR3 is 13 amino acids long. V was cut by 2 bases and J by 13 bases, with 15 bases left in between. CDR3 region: CASSLLVDSGIYF. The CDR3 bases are TGTGCCAGCAGCTTACTGGTAGACAGCGGGATATATTTT.

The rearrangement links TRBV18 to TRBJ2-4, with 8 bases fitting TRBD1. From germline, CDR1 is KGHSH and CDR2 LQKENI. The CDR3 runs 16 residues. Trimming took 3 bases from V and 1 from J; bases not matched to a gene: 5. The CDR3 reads CASSPQGALAKNIQYF. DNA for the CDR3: TGTGCCAGCTCACCTCAGGGGGCGCTGGCCAAAAACATTCAGTACTTC.

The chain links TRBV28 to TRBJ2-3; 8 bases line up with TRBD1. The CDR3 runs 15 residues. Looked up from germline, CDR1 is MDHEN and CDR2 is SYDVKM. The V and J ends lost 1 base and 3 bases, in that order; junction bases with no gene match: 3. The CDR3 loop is CASSLSGQGTDTQYF. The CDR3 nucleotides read TGTGCCAGCAGTTTATCCGGACAGGGTACAGATACGCAGTATTTT.

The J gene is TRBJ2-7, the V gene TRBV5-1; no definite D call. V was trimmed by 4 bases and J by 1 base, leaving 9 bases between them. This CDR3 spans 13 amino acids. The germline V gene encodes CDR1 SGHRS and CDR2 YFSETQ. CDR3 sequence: CASSRLGSYEQYF. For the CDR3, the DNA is TGCGCCAGCAGCAGACTCGGTTCCTACGAGCAGTACTTC. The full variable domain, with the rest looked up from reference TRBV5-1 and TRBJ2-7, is KAGVTQTPRYLIKTRGQQVTLSCSPISGHRSVSWYQQTPGQGLQFLFEYFSETQRNKGNFPGRFSGRQFSNSRSEMNVSTLELGDSALYLCASSRLGSYEQYFGPGTRLTVT.

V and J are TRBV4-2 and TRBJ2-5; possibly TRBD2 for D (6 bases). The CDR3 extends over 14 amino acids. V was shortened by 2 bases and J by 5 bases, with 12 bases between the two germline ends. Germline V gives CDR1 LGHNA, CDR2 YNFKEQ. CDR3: CASSQSGGLETQYF. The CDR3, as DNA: TGTGCCAGCAGCCAATCCGGGGGTCTGGAGACCCAGTACTTC.

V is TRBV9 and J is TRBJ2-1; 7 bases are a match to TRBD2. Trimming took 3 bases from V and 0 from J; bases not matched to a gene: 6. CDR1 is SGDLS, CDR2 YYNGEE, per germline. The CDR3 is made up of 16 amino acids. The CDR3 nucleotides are TGTGCCAGCAGCGCCCCCACTAGCGTCTCCTACAATGAGCAGTTCTTC. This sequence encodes CASSAPTSVSYNEQFF. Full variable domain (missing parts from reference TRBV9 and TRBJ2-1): DSGVTQTPKHLITATGQRVTLRCSPRSGDLSVYWYQQSLDQGLQFLIQYYNGEERAKGNILERFSAQQFPDLHSELNLSSLELGDSALYFCASSAPTSVSYNEQFFGPGTRLTVL.

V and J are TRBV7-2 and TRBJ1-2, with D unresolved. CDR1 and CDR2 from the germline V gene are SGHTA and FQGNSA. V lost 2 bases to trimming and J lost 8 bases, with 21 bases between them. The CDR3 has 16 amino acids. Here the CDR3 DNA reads TGTGCCAGCAGCTTAAAACGTTTCGAGGGCGCGGGAGGCTACACCTTC. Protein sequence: CASSLKRFEGAGGYTF.

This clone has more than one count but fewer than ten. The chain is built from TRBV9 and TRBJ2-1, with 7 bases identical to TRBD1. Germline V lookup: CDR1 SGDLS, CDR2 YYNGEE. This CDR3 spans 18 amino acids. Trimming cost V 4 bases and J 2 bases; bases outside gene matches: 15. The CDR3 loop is CASSQYPSLDRAYNEQFF. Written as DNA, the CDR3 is TGTGCCAGCAGCCAATATCCCTCCCTCGACAGGGCCTACAATGAGCAGTTCTTC.

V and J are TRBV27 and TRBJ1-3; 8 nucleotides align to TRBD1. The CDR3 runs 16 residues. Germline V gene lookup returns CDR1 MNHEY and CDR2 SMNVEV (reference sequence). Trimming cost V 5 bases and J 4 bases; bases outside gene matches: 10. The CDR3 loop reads CASSPSRGQGGNTIYF. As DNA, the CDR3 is TGTGCCAGCAGTCCCTCCAGGGGGCAAGGGGGAAACACCATATATTTT.

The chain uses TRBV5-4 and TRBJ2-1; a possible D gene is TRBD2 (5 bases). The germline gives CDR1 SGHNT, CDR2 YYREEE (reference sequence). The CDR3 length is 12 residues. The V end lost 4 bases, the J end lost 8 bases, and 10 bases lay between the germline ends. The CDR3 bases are TGTGCCAGCAGCCAGACCGGGGATGAGCAGTTCTTC. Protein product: CASSQTGDEQFF.

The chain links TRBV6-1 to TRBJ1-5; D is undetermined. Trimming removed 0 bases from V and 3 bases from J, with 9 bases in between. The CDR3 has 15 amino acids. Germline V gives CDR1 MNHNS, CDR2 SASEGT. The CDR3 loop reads CASSEAGGYNQPQHF. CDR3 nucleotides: TGTGCCAGCAGTGAAGCCGGAGGGTACAATCAGCCCCAGCATTTT.

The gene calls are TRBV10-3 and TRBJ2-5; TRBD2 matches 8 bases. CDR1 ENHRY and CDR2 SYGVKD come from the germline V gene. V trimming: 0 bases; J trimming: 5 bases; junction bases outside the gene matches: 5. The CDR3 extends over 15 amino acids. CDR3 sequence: CAISESAGGGETQYF. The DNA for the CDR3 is TGTGCCATCAGTGAGTCGGCGGGGGGCGGGGAGACCCAGTACTTC.

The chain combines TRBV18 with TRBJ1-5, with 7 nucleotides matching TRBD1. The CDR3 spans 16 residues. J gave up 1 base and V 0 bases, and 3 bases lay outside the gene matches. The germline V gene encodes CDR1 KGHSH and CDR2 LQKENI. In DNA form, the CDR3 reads TGTGCCAGCTCACCACCGACAGGGATAAGCAATCAGCCCCAGCATTTT. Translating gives CASSPPTGISNQPQHF.

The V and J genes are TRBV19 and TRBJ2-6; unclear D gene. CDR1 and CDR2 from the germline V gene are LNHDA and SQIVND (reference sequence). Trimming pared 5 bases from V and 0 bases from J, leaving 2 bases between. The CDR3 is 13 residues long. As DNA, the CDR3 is TGTGCCAGTAGTCACTCTGGGGCCAACGTCCTGACTTTC. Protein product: CASSHSGANVLTF.

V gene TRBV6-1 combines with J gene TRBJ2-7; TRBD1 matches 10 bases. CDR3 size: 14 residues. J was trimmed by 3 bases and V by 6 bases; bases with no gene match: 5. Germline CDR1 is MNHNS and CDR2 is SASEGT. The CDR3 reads CASSRTGGDYEQYF. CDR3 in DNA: TGTGCCAGCAGCAGGACAGGGGGGGACTACGAGCAGTACTTC.

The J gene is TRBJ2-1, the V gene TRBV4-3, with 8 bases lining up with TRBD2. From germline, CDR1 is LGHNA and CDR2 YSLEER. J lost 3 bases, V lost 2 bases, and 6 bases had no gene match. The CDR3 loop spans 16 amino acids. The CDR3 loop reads CASSQREAGGYNEQFF. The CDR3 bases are TGCGCCAGCAGCCAACGAGAGGCGGGGGGCTACAATGAGCAGTTCTTC.

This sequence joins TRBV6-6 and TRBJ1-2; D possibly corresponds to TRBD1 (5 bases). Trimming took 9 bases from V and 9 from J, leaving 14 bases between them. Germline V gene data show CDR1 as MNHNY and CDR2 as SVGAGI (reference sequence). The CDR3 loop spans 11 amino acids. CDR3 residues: CARLRVMSYTF. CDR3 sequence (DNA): TGTGCCAGGCTCAGGGTAATGAGCTACACCTTC.

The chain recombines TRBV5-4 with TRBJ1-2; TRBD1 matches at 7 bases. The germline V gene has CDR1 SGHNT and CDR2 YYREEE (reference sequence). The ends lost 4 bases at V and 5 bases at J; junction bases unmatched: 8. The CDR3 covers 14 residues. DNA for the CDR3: TGTGCCAGCAGCGGGTCCGGGACAGTATATGGCTACACCTTC. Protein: CASSGSGTVYGYTF.

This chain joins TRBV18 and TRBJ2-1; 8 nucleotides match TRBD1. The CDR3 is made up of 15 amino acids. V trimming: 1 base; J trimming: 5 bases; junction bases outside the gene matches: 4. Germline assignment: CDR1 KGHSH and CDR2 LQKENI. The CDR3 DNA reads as TGTGCCAGCTCACCACGTCAGGGGGCCGACAATGAGCAGTTCTTC. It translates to CASSPRQGADNEQFF. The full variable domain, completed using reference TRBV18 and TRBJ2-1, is NAGVMQNPRHLVRRRGQEARLRCSPMKGHSHVYWYRQLPEEGLKFMVYLQKENIIDESGMPKERFSAEFPKEGPSILRIQQVVRGDSAAYFCASSPRQGADNEQFFGPGTRLTVL.

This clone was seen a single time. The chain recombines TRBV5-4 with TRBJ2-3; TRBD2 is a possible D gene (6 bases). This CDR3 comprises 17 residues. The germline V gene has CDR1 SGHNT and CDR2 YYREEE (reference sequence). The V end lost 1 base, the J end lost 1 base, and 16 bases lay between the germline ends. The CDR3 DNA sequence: TGTGCCAGCAGCTTGTGGAGGGGCGGGCGGGGCACAGATACGCAGTATTTT. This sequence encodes CASSLWRGGRGTDTQYF.

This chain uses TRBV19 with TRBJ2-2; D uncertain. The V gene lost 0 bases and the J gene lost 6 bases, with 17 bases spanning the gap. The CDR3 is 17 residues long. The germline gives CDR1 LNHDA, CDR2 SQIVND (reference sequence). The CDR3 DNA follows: TGTGCCAGTAGTATAGATAAAGCAGGCAGATTAGCCGGGGAGCTGTTTTTT. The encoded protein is CASSIDKAGRLAGELFF.

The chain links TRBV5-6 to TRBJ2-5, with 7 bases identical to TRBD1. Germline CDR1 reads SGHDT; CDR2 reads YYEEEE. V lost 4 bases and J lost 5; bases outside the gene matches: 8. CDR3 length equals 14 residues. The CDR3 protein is CASSPTGVRETQYF. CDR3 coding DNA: TGTGCCAGCAGCCCCACAGGGGTGCGTGAGACCCAGTACTTC.

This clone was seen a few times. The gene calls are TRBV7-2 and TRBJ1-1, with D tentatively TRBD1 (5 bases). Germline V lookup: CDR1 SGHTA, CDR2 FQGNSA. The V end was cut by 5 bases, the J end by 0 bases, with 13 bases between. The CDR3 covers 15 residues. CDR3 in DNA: TGTGCCAGCAGCGCCGAATGGGGCTTGAACACTGAAGCTTTCTTT. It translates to CASSAEWGLNTEAFF.

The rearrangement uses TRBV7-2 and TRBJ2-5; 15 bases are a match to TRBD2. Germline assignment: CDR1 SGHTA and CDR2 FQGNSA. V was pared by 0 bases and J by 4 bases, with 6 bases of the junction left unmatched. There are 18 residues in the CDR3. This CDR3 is CASSLARTSGGAGETQYF. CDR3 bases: TGTGCCAGCAGCTTAGCCAGGACTAGCGGGGGGGCCGGAGAGACCCAGTACTTC.

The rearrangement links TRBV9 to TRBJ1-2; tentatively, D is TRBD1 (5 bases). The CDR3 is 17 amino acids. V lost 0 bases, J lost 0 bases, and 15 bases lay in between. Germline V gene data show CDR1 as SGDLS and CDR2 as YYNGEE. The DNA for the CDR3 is TGTGCCAGCAGCGTAGGGGGCCCCGTACTTACTAACTATGGCTACACCTTC. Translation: CASSVGGPVLTNYGYTF.